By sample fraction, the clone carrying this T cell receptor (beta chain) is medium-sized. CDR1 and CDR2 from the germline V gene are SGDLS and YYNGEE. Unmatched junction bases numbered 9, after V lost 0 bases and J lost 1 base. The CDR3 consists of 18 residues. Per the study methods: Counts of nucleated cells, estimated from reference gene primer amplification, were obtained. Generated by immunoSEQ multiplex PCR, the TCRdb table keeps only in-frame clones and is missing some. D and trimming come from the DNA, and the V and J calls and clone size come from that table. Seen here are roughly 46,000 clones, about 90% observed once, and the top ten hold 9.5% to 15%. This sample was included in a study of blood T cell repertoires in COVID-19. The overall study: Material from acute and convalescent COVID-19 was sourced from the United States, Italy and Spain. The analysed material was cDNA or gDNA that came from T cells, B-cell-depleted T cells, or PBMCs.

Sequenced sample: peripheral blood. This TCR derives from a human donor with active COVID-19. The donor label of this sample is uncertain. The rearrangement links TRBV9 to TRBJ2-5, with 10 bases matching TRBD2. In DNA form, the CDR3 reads TGTGCCAGCAGCGTAGGAGCTAGCGGGGGTCGCCTCCAAGAGACCCAGTACTTC. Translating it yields CASSVGASGGRLQETQYF.